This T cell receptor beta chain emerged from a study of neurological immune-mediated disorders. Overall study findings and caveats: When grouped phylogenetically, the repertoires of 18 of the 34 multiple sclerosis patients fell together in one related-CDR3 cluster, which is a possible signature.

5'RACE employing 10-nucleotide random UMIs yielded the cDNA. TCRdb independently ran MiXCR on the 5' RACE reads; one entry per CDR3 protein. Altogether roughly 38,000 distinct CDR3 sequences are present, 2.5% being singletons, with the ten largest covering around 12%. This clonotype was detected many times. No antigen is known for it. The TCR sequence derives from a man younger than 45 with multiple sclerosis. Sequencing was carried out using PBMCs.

CDR3 region: CSATRDSPSEQFF. The CDR3 nucleotides are TGCAGTGCTACCCGGGACAGCCCAAGTGAGCAGTTCTTC. The chain links TRBV20-1 to TRBJ2-1, with 7 bases that match TRBD1. J was trimmed by 9 bases and V by 4 bases; bases with no gene match: 9. CDR1 DFQATT and CDR2 SNEGSKA come from the germline V gene (reference sequence). The CDR3 has 13 residues.